Listed here are 7 T cell receptor beta chains from one sample, sequenced in a study of blood T cell repertoires in COVID-19. The assay was immunoSEQ multiplex PCR, and TCRdb's table has in-frame clones only and misses some. The repertoire has roughly 160,000 clones, more than 75% of them found once; the top ten carry 10%. Sequencing was done on a sample of peripheral blood. All receptors derive from an older woman with COVID-19, enrolled during active disease.

This chain links TRBV6-5 with TRBJ2-5, with a weak D call TRBD2 (6 bases). CDR1 and CDR2 (germline): MNHEY, SVGAGI. CDR3 size: 14 residues. V lost 4 bases and J lost 5, with 14 bases in between. CDR3 in DNA: TGTGCCAGCAGTTCTGTATTGGAGGGGGAGACCCAGTACTTC. Protein sequence: CASSSVLEGETQYF.

The V and J genes are TRBV27 and TRBJ2-7, with D possibly being TRBD1 (5 bases). Between the trimmed V and J ends, which lost 5 bases and 3 bases, there was a span of 11 bases. Germline V CDR1 and CDR2: MNHEY, SMNVEV (reference sequence). The CDR3 spans 13 residues. The CDR3 loop reads CASSIQEHYEQYF. The CDR3 DNA reads as TGTGCCAGCAGTATACAGGAACACTACGAGCAGTACTTC.

CDR3 nucleotides: TGTGCCAGCAGTTTAGCTGGGGCTGATGAAAAACTGTTTTTT. As protein: CASSLAGADEKLFF. V gene TRBV28 combines with J gene TRBJ1-4, with D perhaps TRBD1 (5 bases). V was trimmed by 2 bases and J by 6 bases, leaving 10 bases between them. The V gene's germline CDR1 is MDHEN and CDR2 SYDVKM. The CDR3 extends over 14 amino acids.

The chain links TRBV5-1 to TRBJ2-1, with 8 bases matching TRBD2. The CDR3 is 16 amino acids. After removal of 4 bases from V and 1 base from J, the junction contained 7 bases not matched to a gene. The V gene's germline CDR1 is SGHRS and CDR2 YFSETQ. The CDR3 DNA is TGCGCCAGCAGCAGCCTACCGGGGGGGTCCTACAATGAGCAGTTCTTC. It codes for CASSSLPGGSYNEQFF.

The J gene is TRBJ1-5, the V gene TRBV6-5; D ambiguous. The germline CDR1 and CDR2 sequences are MNHEY and SVGAGI. The CDR3 consists of 15 residues. Trimming left V 6 bases short and J 0 bases short, with 12 bases between. The CDR3 region is CASSATAYSNQPQHF. The CDR3, as DNA: TGTGCCAGCAGCGCTACAGCATATAGCAATCAGCCCCAGCATTTT.

The rearrangement joins TRBV27 to TRBJ1-4, with 8 bases matching TRBD1. Unmatched junction bases numbered 12, after V lost 4 bases and J lost 8 bases. Germline CDR1 MNHEY, CDR2 SMNVEV (reference sequence). This CDR3 spans 16 amino acids. This CDR3 reads CASSSGTAGGREKLFF. The CDR3 DNA follows: TGTGCCAGCAGTTCGGGCACCGCAGGGGGCAGGGAAAAACTGTTTTTT.

The V gene is TRBV7-9, the J gene TRBJ2-3; TRBD2 is a possible D gene (7 bases). The ends were cut back, 0 bases at V and 4 bases at J, with 14 bases in the middle. This CDR3 is built from 16 residues. Per germline, CDR1 SEHNR and CDR2 FQNEAQ (reference sequence). The CDR3 sequence: CASSLAPRGAPDTQYF. In DNA form, the CDR3 reads TGTGCCAGCAGCTTAGCGCCTCGGGGGGCCCCAGATACGCAGTATTTT.